The text below deals with one TCR beta chain. Its antigen is currently not known. No base quality values were provided; no much bigger clone lies one nucleotide off. This sample was taken from a study of identifying expanded T cells in peripheral blood (dated by TCRdb to between 2019 and 2020). Regarding the research as a whole: Separate aliquots of the same genomic DNA pool were sequenced to produce technical replicates, and four replicates were compared in pairs. The paper's findings and limits, for the study overall: The authors expected that biological variance in healthy repertoires might rise further over much longer intervals, such as months to years. Across all healthy donors, variance in clone template counts between roughly two-week samples was found to increase significantly with total template count. Both the number of clones called differentially abundant and the false-positive rate were significantly reduced by the beta-binomial model across all healthy-donor time intervals. The binomial model flagged roughly 1.1 differentially abundant clones between technical replicates, compared with about 16 over roughly 2 weeks and 19 over around 4 weeks.

During the collection period, no infections or other immune events were recorded for the healthy donors. Time-dependent variance in a beta-binomial model of T-cell clone differential abundance was calibrated using healthy-donor blood repertoires as a training cohort. The training cohort was composed of some ten healthy donors, 3 female and 7 male. The donors were between about 29 and 65 years old, with an average age of roughly 40 years. Obtained from a commercial supplier, whole blood was collected from each healthy donor at three time points set around 2 weeks apart. For immunosequencing, genomic DNA was extracted from whole blood that had not been sorted. TCRbeta CDR3 regions were profiled with the immunoSEQ Assay using bias-controlled multiplex PCR amplification of genomic DNA. Per the original workflow: The absolute abundance of each unique TCRbeta CDR3 region was quantified after sequences were collapsed and filtered. Differential abundance was tested with two models: a binomial (Fisher-equivalent) model and a beta-binomial model that adds time-dependent variance fitted from healthy donors. Clones with fewer than 5 combined templates were removed, and differential abundance was called for clones with a Benjamini-Hochberg FDR below 0.01. The form v = (b*log(k)+a)^2 was used to model beta-binomial variance as a function of total template count across the two samples. This is the immuneACCESS table as TCRdb keeps it, with only in-frame sequences that have V and J called. A part of the clones is gone; compared with another copy, unresolved V genes explain less than half, and the rest is unexplained. V and J calls and clone size are copied from that table; D and trimming were computed from the DNA. The sample data list 90,000 or so clones, and approximately 83% of these were observed just once. Clones ranked in the top ten supply 4.5% to 7% of the sample.

In the germline V gene (reference sequence), CDR1 corresponds to PRHDT and CDR2 to FYEKMQ. Including the terminal cysteine and phenylalanine, the CDR3 comprises 14 residues. Only the CDR3 region is kept as DNA, spanning 42 bases read in frame from base 1. The germline ends are 11 bases apart after V is trimmed by 5 bases and J by 0 bases. The sequencing sample was made of blood. The source is a person aged 18 to 69 in good health. The sequence links TRBV13 to TRBJ2-7, with the D segment identity uncertain. Read as DNA, the sequence is TGTGCCAGCAGCCCAGGACGGAGCTCCTACGAGCAGTACTTC. Its amino acids are CASSPGRSSYEQYF.